This passage covers 4 T cell receptor beta chains from one sample sequenced in a study of Graves' ophthalmopathy and Graves' hyperthyroidism. Investigators amplified TCR beta CDR3 regions from RNA transcripts. Second-round multiplex PCR came after first-round RT-PCR with HTBI primers. TCRdb reprocessed the multiplex PCR reads with MiXCR, giving one entry per CDR3 protein. This table holds 740,000 or so distinct CDR3 sequences, around 40% found once. Input material: peripheral blood. Receptors originate from an adult man with Graves' ophthalmopathy.

The chain has TRBV7-9 and TRBJ2-7, with 12 bases fitting TRBD1. The length of the CDR3 is 14 residues. The V and J ends lost 7 bases and 6 bases, in that order; junction bases with no gene match: 7. CDR1 SEHNR and CDR2 FQNEAQ come from the germline V gene (reference sequence). The CDR3 DNA is TGTGCCAGCACCTCGGGGACAGGGGGCGCCGAGCAGTACTTC. It is translated as CASTSGTGGAEQYF.

This clonotype occurred a few times. This chain uses TRBV20-1 with TRBJ1-2; D remains ambiguous. Germline CDR1 and CDR2: DFQATT and SNEGSKA (reference sequence). Trimming pared 0 bases from V and 6 bases from J, leaving 11 bases between. The CDR3 runs 13 residues. CDR3 in amino acids: CSARDTWTDGYTF. The CDR3 coding sequence is TGCAGTGCTAGAGATACCTGGACGGATGGCTACACCTTC.

With regard to this clonotype: One base away lies a much larger clone, so this may be a sequencing read error. The chain has TRBV10-3 and TRBJ1-4; D gene unclear. Germline V gene data show CDR1 as ENHRY and CDR2 as SYGVKD. The CDR3 covers 12 residues. DNA for the CDR3: TGTGCCACCAGTGAGAAATATGAAAAACTGTTTTTT. Its translation: CATSEKYEKLFF.

Concerning this clonotype: Germline is not matched at one junction end, which may reflect a read error. This chain connects TRBV7-9 to TRBJ2-6; TRBD1 matches at 9 bases. Germline V CDR1 and CDR2: SEHNR, FQNEAQ (reference sequence). The length of the CDR3 is 18 residues. The CDR3 DNA is TGTGCCAGCAGCTCTTACACAGGGGGCTCATCTGGGGCCAACGTCCCGACTTTC. Translating it yields CASSSYTGGSSGANVPTF.